The clone carrying this TCR beta chain was found a few times. Antigen: not known. The sample originates from a study of response to subunit inactivated influenza vaccine. MiXCR was run by TCRdb on the RT-PCR reads, yielding one entry per CDR3 protein. This sample yields about 800,000 distinct CDR3 sequences, of which approximately 22% are seen a single time; around 9.6% belongs to the top ten. Per the germline V gene, CDR1 is SEHNR and CDR2 is FQNEAQ (reference sequence). The CDR3 is made up of 15 amino acids. V was clipped by 6 bases and J by 5 bases, with 20 bases between them. Regarding the study as a whole: Every seasonal influenza vaccination brings in few new T cells, the authors suggested.

The clonotype originates from a man aged 45-60 years who received an inactivated influenza vaccine. The chain carries TRBV7-9 and TRBJ2-7; D could derive from TRBD1 or TRBD2 (5 bases each). The specimen was PBMCs from blood, collected about 5 days after vaccination. As DNA, the CDR3 is TGTGCCAGCAGTTTCCGGGACGATAGGCCCAACGAGCAGTACTTC. Its protein product is CASSFRDDRPNEQYF. Combining the CDR3 with reference TRBV7-9 and TRBJ2-7 gives the whole variable domain DTGVSQNPRHKITKRGQNVTFRCDPISEHNRLYWYRQTLGQGPEFLTYFQNEAQLEKSRLLSDRFSAERPKGSFSTLEIQRTEQGDSAMYLCASSFRDDRPNEQYFGPGTRLTVT.